One and the same sample provided the 16 T cell receptor beta chains below, sequenced in a study of T cells in Graves' hyperthyroidism and ophthalmopathy. Amplified TCR beta CDR3 regions came from RNA transcripts. With the HTBI primer set, the TCR CDR3 went through a first round of RT-PCR. Each CDR3 protein gets one entry after TCRdb re-called the multiplex PCR reads with MiXCR. The sample records around 450,000 distinct CDR3 sequences, around 15% being singletons. The sample consisted of blood. The receptors here all came from a woman aged 18 to 35 with Graves' hyperthyroidism.

At least ten counts were recorded for this clonotype. The genes are TRBV6-1 and TRBJ2-7; D is perhaps TRBD1 or TRBD2 (5 bases each). The CDR3 is made up of 15 amino acids. V shed 2 bases and J shed 5 bases, with 16 bases lying between them. The V gene's germline CDR1 is MNHNS and CDR2 SASEGT. The CDR3 nucleotides read TGTGCCAGCAGTGAACCAACAGGACTTGTCCACGAGCAGTACTTC. Translated: CASSEPTGLVHEQYF.

The chain has TRBV6-2 or TRBV6-3 and TRBJ1-5; unclear D gene. The CDR3 is 16 amino acids. The germline gives CDR1 MNHEY, CDR2 SVGEGT. V was trimmed by 5 bases and J by 4 bases, leaving 18 bases between them. The CDR3 DNA is TGTGCCAGCAGTCCCAAGGGAGGGTTCGGGAATCAGCCCCAGCATTTT. Residues: CASSPKGGFGNQPQHF.

The chain couples TRBV20-1 to TRBJ2-1, with 8 bases lining up with TRBD1. Germline V lookup: CDR1 DFQATT, CDR2 SNEGSKA (reference sequence). This CDR3 spans 13 amino acids. Trimming cost V 4 bases and J 4 bases; bases outside gene matches: 3. CDR3 bases: TGCAGTGCTACGTGGGACAGGTACAATGAGCAGTTCTTC. As protein: CSATWDRYNEQFF.

This clonotype has only a few counts. The chain recombines TRBV6-1 with TRBJ2-1, with 8 bases aligning to TRBD2. V gave up 5 bases and J gave up 0 bases; unmatched junction bases: 9. The CDR3 totals 17 residues. Germline CDR1 MNHNS, CDR2 SASEGT. The CDR3 bases are TGTGCCAGCAGTCGAAACCTAGCGGGTATCTCCTACAATGAGCAGTTCTTC. Amino acids: CASSRNLAGISYNEQFF.

This clonotype was detected many times. The rearrangement joins TRBV5-1 to TRBJ1-1; D ambiguous. From germline, CDR1 is SGHRS and CDR2 YFSETQ. V lost 5 bases and J 0 bases, leaving 11 bases between the germline ends. The CDR3 extends over 14 amino acids. This CDR3 is CASSLDGMNTEAFF. In DNA, the CDR3 is TGCGCCAGCAGTCTCGACGGAATGAACACTGAAGCTTTCTTT.

This chain links TRBV12-3 or TRBV12-4 with TRBJ2-1; tentative D call: TRBD1 (8 bases). V was trimmed by 6 bases and J by 6 bases, leaving 24 bases between them. This CDR3 is built from 17 residues. Written as DNA, the CDR3 is TGTGCCAGCAGGACAGGGGCTAGCGGTCTATCGGCCAATGAGCAGTTCTTC. Protein sequence: CASRTGASGLSANEQFF.

This chain joins TRBV15 and TRBJ1-1; D is uncertain. V was cut by 0 bases and J by 1 base, with 9 bases left in between. The CDR3 sequence is 15 residues long. The germline gives CDR1 LNHNV, CDR2 YYDKDF (reference sequence). CDR3: CATSRDPLGNTEAFF. Written as DNA, the CDR3 is TGTGCCACCAGCAGAGATCCCCTGGGGAACACTGAAGCTTTCTTT.

This clonotype was counted many times. The CDR3 coding sequence is TGTGCCAGCAGCCTCGACCGGACTTCCCGCGAGCAGTACTTC. It specifies CASSLDRTSREQYF. The chain is built from TRBV3-2 and TRBJ2-7; the table's D call, TRBD1, was not checked against the DNA. TRBV3-2 is deemed a pseudogene. The CDR3 has 14 residues.

This clonotype appeared many times. V usage is TRBV5-5 and J usage is TRBJ2-3, with 8 bases matching TRBD2. CDR3 length equals 15 residues. Germline CDR1 is SGHKS and CDR2 is YYEKEE (reference sequence). The trim removed 0 bases at V and 4 bases at J, leaving 4 bases unmatched. This CDR3 reads CASSLVGGEADTQYF. CDR3 nucleotide sequence: TGTGCCAGCAGCTTGGTCGGGGGGGAGGCAGATACGCAGTATTTT.

This clonotype appeared a few times. This rearrangement joins TRBV7-2 to TRBJ2-7; TRBD2 matches at 8 bases. V shed 5 bases, J shed 1 base, and the junction held 4 bases outside the gene matches. The CDR3 covers 14 residues. The germline CDR1 and CDR2 sequences are SGHTA and FQGNSA. CDR3 protein: CASSELAASYEQYF. The CDR3 DNA is TGTGCCAGCAGCGAACTAGCGGCGTCCTACGAGCAGTACTTC.

This chain connects TRBV20-1 to TRBJ2-7; D perhaps matches TRBD1 (6 bases). The CDR3 has 13 amino acids. From germline, CDR1 is DFQATT and CDR2 SNEGSKA (reference sequence). Trimming cost V 6 bases and J 1 base, with 13 bases left between them. CDR3 amino acids: CSAKRGTSYEQYF. The CDR3 coding sequence is TGCAGTGCGAAAAGAGGGACATCCTACGAGCAGTACTTC.

This clonotype was counted a few times. This chain connects TRBV5-6 to TRBJ2-5, with D hard to call. The V gene lost 0 bases and the J gene lost 2 bases, with 11 bases spanning the gap. Germline CDR1 reads SGHDT; CDR2 reads YYEEEE. The CDR3 covers 15 residues. CDR3 bases: TGTGCCAGCAGCTTGGAATTGGGTAGACAAGAGACCCAGTACTTC. It yields the protein CASSLELGRQETQYF.

This clonotype has a count of ten or more. This chain links TRBV2 with TRBJ1-5; 7 bases map to TRBD1. The CDR3 contains 15 residues. Germline V gene lookup returns CDR1 SNHLY and CDR2 FYNNEI. V trimming: 5 bases; J trimming: 0 bases; junction bases outside the gene matches: 4. CDR3 sequence reads: CASSPNRGSNQPQHF. CDR3 sequence (DNA): TGTGCCAGCAGTCCGAACAGGGGTAGCAATCAGCCCCAGCATTTT.

At least ten counts were recorded for this clonotype. The chain employs TRBV2 and TRBJ2-7, with TRBD1 as a possible D gene (5 bases). Germline values: CDR1 SNHLY, CDR2 FYNNEI. V was clipped by 6 bases and J by 5 bases, with 11 bases between them. The CDR3 sequence is 12 residues long. The CDR3 DNA sequence: TGTGCCAGCAGCAGACAGACGCACGAGCAGTACTTC. Translated: CASSRQTHEQYF. Based on the CDR3 plus reference TRBV2 and TRBJ2-7, the full variable domain is EPEVTQTPSHQVTQMGQEVILRCVPISNHLYFYWYRQILGQKVEFLVSFYNNEISEKSEIFDDQFSVERPDGSNFTLKIRSTKLEDSAMYFCASSRQTHEQYFGPGTRLTVT.

The gene calls are TRBV4-3 and TRBJ1-2; D gene uncertain. Germline lookup yields CDR1 LGHNA and CDR2 YSLEER. Between the trimmed V and J ends, which lost 0 bases and 4 bases, there was a span of 12 bases. The CDR3 sequence is 15 residues long. CDR3 coding DNA: TGCGCCAGCAGCCAAGAGGTCCCAAGTACCTATGGCTACACCTTC. Encoded protein: CASSQEVPSTYGYTF.

Comments on this clonotype: Possible read error: a much larger clone is one base away. This chain links TRBV5-1 with TRBJ2-1, with D hard to call. Looked up from germline, CDR1 is SGHRS and CDR2 is YFSETQ. This CDR3 is 13 amino acids long. V lost 6 bases and J 6 bases, leaving 13 bases between the germline ends. The CDR3 region is CASTPENGNEQFF. In nucleotides, the CDR3 is TGCGCCAGCACACCAGAAAATGGCAATGAGCAGTTCTTC.